This T cell receptor beta chain was obtained from a study of blood T cells in healthy people across ages. V lost 5 bases and J 7 bases, leaving 14 bases between the germline ends. CDR1 and CDR2 (germline): MNHEY, SMNVEV (reference sequence). This CDR3 region has 13 residues. The second PCR ran about 6 to 11 cycles with a sample-barcoded 5' primer and J-beta primers. TCRdb redid the calling of the 5' RACE reads with MiXCR, one entry per CDR3 protein. The table lists over 600,000 distinct CDR3 sequences, roughly 46% of them singletons, with less than 20% in the top ten. V and J are TRBV27 and TRBJ1-2; D is undetermined. The sample was blood. This sequence originates from a man aged 80 or over in good health. The DNA of the CDR3 is TGTGCCAGCAGTCCTATCTATGGGCGTGGCTACACCTTC. Translated, it gives CASSPIYGRGYTF.